This T cell receptor beta chain was recorded in a study of CD8 T cells in ankylosing spondylitis. Study-level findings and limits: From matched ankylosing spondylitis synovial fluid, disease-linked clones were reportedly recovered at significantly enriched levels. Made up of fewer than 10 highly homologous variants, a TCR beta motif appeared characteristic of ankylosing spondylitis blood.

The CDR3 loop spans 15 amino acids. The germline CDR1 and CDR2 sequences are LGHNA and YSLEER. V lost 3 bases to trimming and J lost 0 bases; unmatched junction nucleotides: 5. A few counts support this clonotype. Its antigen is still unknown. TCRdb recomputed calls from the 5' RACE reads with MiXCR, one row per CDR3 protein. The data contain a few hundred thousand distinct CDR3 sequences, less than 25% of them seen just once; the ten biggest clones take up roughly 3.4%. Sequences were obtained from blood, either unsorted or a sorted T cell fraction (not recorded which). The TCR comes from a female donor with ankylosing spondylitis or in good health (not recorded which). This rearrangement joins TRBV4-3 to TRBJ2-7; 7 bases are a match to TRBD1. In nucleotides, the CDR3 is TGCGCCAGCAGCCAGATCCGGGACAGCTCCTACGAGCAGTACTTC. Translation gives CASSQIRDSSYEQYF.